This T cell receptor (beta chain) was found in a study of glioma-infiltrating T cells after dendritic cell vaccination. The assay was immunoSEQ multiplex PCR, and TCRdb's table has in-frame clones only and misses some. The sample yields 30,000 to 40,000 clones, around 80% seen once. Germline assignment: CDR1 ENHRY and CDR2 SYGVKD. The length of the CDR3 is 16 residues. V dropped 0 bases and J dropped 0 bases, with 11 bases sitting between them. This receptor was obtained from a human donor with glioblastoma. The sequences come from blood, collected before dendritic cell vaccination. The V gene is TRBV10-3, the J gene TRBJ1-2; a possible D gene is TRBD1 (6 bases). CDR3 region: CAISESVNRANYGYTF. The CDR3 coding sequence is TGTGCCATCAGTGAGTCAGTAAACAGGGCTAACTATGGCTACACCTTC.